This TCR beta chain was sequenced in a study of T cell responses to AZD1222 COVID-19 vaccine. Study results and caveats: Donors were mostly white British, more females; clonal diversity possibly underestimated.

The protocol was immunoSEQ multiplex PCR, while the TCRdb copy is restricted to in-frame clones and leaves out a portion. The sample consists of 77,000 or so clones, 85% to 95% of them appearing once. Turning to this clone: Its specificity is not known.

Germline lookup yields CDR1 MNHNS and CDR2 SASEGT. The CDR3 consists of 15 residues. Losses at the gene ends were 1 base for V and 4 bases for J; bases not matched to a gene: 1. This specimen consisted of peripheral blood, obtained 28 days after the second AZD1222 dose. The V gene is TRBV6-1, the J gene TRBJ2-3, with 11 bases that match TRBD1. This TCR derives from an adult who received the AZD1222 COVID-19 vaccine. In DNA, the CDR3 is TGTGCCAGCAGTGAAGGGACAGGGGGCGCAGATACGCAGTATTTT. This codes for CASSEGTGGADTQYF.